These T cell receptor beta chains were read from a single sample in a study of blood T cells in healthy people across ages. TCRdb analysed the 5' RACE reads with MiXCR anew, one entry per CDR3 protein. This sample yields around 2 million distinct CDR3 sequences, of which roughly two fifths are seen a single time; around 23% belongs to the top ten. Sequencing was done on a sample of blood. The receptors come from a human donor in good health. Both conserved end residues are part of each CDR3. A D gene is named only where the DNA matches it firmly. Clone size is not always given. Where it is, it says once, few, many or a class for expanded clones.

.,12,.,TRBJ1-5,TRBV20-1,TGCAATAGAGCAGGTTCCAATCAGCCCCAGCATTTT,CNRAGSNQPQHF
.,13,.,TRBJ1-2,TRBV2,TGTGCCAGCAGTGGTGACAGCTTTTATGGCTACACCTTC,CASSGDSFYGYTF
.,12,TRBD1,TRBJ1-1,TRBV30,TGTGCCTGCCAGGACAGGGACACTGAAGCTTTCTTT,CACQDRDTEAFF
few,13,.,TRBJ2-7,TRBV7-9,TGTGCCAGCAGCCCCCCGGATCAATACGAGCAGTACTTC,CASSPPDQYEQYF
.,15,TRBD2,TRBJ2-3,TRBV7-2,TGTGCCGGCAGCTTAGCGGGGGACTCTACAGATACGCAGTATTTT,CAGSLAGDSTDTQYF
few,20,TRBD2,TRBJ2-7,TRBV24-1,TGTGCCACCAGTGATCTCCGGCGCAAACTAGCGGGGGGACTACCTTACGAGCAGTACTTC,CATSDLRRKLAGGLPYEQYF
once,14,.,TRBJ1-2,TRBV5-1,TGCGCCAGTTCCTCGGAGGGTAGGAACTATGGCTACACCTTC,CASSSEGRNYGYTF
.,15,TRBD1,TRBJ2-3,TRBV5-1,TGCGCCAGCAGCTTGGAGGACAGGGTAACGGATACGCAGTATTTT,CASSLEDRVTDTQYF
.,15,.,TRBJ2-1,TRBV5-1,TGCGCCAGCGGACCGGGACTCAACTCCTACAATGAGCAGTTCTTC,CASGPGLNSYNEQFF
few,13,.,TRBJ2-5,TRBV20-1,TGCAGTGCTAGTGGGGCCAGCCAAGAGACCCAGTACTTC,CSASGASQETQYF
few,13,.,TRBJ2-4,TRBV20-1,TGCAGTGCTCATCGGACGGGGGCGGACATTCAGTACTTC,CSAHRTGADIQYF
.,17,.,TRBJ2-3,TRBV7-9,TGTGCCAGCAGTCGTGGGGAACTCACACCCGGAGTCGATACGCAGTATTTT,CASSRGELTPGVDTQYF
few,21,TRBD1,TRBJ2-4,TRBV11-2,TGTGCCAGCAGCCCCACTACAGGGGGGCTATATTCCCATTTGGCCAAAAACATTCAGTACTTC,CASSPTTGGLYSHLAKNIQYF
few,16,TRBD2,TRBJ2-3,TRBV9,TGTGCCAGCAGCGCCCCAGCGGGGGGTGGTACAGATACGCAGTATTTT,CASSAPAGGGTDTQYF
.,16,TRBD2,TRBJ2-1,TRBV7-2,TGTGCCAGCAGCTTAGCGATGGCGGGGGGGCCATCCGAGCAGTTCTTC,CASSLAMAGGPSEQFF
.,11,TRBD1,TRBJ2-7,TRBV27,TGTGCCAGCGGATCAGGGGGAGAGCAGTACTTC,CASGSGGEQYF
.,14,TRBD1,TRBJ2-1,TRBV5-1,TGCGCCAGCAGCTTGGACGGACAGGTCAATGAGCAGTTCTTC,CASSLDGQVNEQFF
.,13,.,TRBJ1-1,TRBV9,TGTGCCAGCAGCGTCAAATCCAACACTGAAGCTTTCTTT,CASSVKSNTEAFF
few,17,.,TRBJ2-1,TRBV9,TGTGCCAGCAGCGTAGTCGAGCACCACTCCTCCTACAATGAGCAGTTCTTC,CASSVVEHHSSYNEQFF
.,12,.,TRBJ2-5,TRBV20-1,TGCAGTGCCGAGGGACTCCATAATGAGCAGTACTTC,CSAEGLHNEQYF
.,14,.,TRBJ2-7,TRBV20-1,TGCAGTGCTAGAGATCAAGGGGAACATTACGAGCAGTACTTC,CSARDQGEHYEQYF
.,15,.,TRBJ1-1,TRBV6-2/TRBV6-3,TGTGCCAGCAGTTACCGCCGGACAGTGAACACTGAAGCTTTCTTT,CASSYRRTVNTEAFF
.,15,TRBD1,TRBJ2-7,TRBV6-6,TGTGCCAGCAGCCCAACAGGGGCCGTTTCCTACGAGCAGTACTTC,CASSPTGAVSYEQYF
.,16,TRBD1,TRBJ1-1,TRBV7-9,TGTGCCAGCAGCGTTACGTCCCAGGGGGCAGGCACTGAAGCTTTCTTT,CASSVTSQGAGTEAFF
.,14,.,TRBJ2-7,TRBV6-6,TGTGCCAGCAGTTACTCGGCAAATTCCTACGAGCAGTACTTC,CASSYSANSYEQYF
few,13,.,TRBJ2-7,TRBV24-1,TGTGCCACCCCCTTTGGGGGTTCCTACGAGCAGTACTTC,CATPFGGSYEQYF
few,14,TRBD2,TRBJ2-1,TRBV11-2,TGTGCCAGCAGCTTAGCCGGGACTAGTAACATCCAGTTCTTC,CASSLAGTSNIQFF
.,18,.,TRBJ2-6,TRBV3-1,TGTGCCAGCAGCCAATCCCAACTTCGCCACTCTGGGGCCAACGTCCTGACTTTC,CASSQSQLRHSGANVLTF
.,17,TRBD1,TRBJ1-2,TRBV27,TGTGCCAGCAGTAATTATAGGCTGGGTGACAGGGGGCATGGCTACACCTTC,CASSNYRLGDRGHGYTF
.,17,TRBD1,TRBJ2-7,TRBV4-2,TGTGCCAGCAGCCAAGGTAGCGAGGGTACAGGGGTTTACGAGCAGTACTTC,CASSQGSEGTGVYEQYF
.,15,TRBD1,TRBJ2-3,TRBV6-5,TGTGCCAGCAATTTAGACAGGGGGCGCTGGGATACGCAGTATTTT,CASNLDRGRWDTQYF